Reported below is one T cell receptor beta chain. As yet, its antigen is unknown. Unique molecular identifiers were used in preparing the TCRbeta library. TCRdb analysed the PCR reads with MiXCR anew, one entry per CDR3 protein. This table has hundreds of thousands of distinct CDR3 sequences, roughly 10% appearing once. These data come from a study of T-cell reconstitution after alpha-beta-depleted transplantation in children. Study results and caveats: When one year had passed after transplant, most T-cell counts and diversity came from newly produced T cells. Several hundred expanded graft clones reportedly gave rise to the alpha-beta T cells present about two months after transplant. Elevated TCRbeta diversity at day 60 was traced, in some patients, to surviving recipient T cells and thymic progenitors.

CDR1 and CDR2 (germline): MNHEY, SMNVEV (reference sequence). The CDR3 consists of 15 residues. Deletions cut 4 bases from V and 3 bases from J, with 13 bases between. The material was PBMCs, obtained before TCRalphabeta/CD19-depleted stem cell transplant. The J gene is TRBJ2-4, the V gene TRBV27; D not resolved. This clonotype originated in a child aged 2 to 15 with inherited bone marrow failure, due to receive a stem cell transplant. As DNA, the CDR3 is TGTGCCAGCAGTTCCATTAACACCGACAAAAACATTCAGTACTTC. Its protein is CASSSINTDKNIQYF.